This T cell receptor (beta chain) originates from a study of a mutant IDH1 vaccine in newly diagnosed glioma. Overall study: Beginning 4-6 weeks after radiotherapy alone, or with temozolomide cycles, vaccination took place.

As regards this clone: What it binds is unknown.

Regarding time point: week 23, last vaccination. The study gave 300 ug of mutant IDH1 20-mer peptide per vaccine dose, with topical imiquimod. Libraries were prepared by immunoSEQ multiplex PCR; TCRdb keeps only in-frame clonotypes and omits some of them. The data show approximately 60,000 clones, about nine tenths seen once. Germline assignment: CDR1 SNHLY and CDR2 FYNNEI. The CDR3 is 15 residues long. The J segment lost 5 bases and the V segment lost 6 bases, leaving 9 bases of the junction unmatched. Study-wide findings and caveats: Whatever changes occurred in top peripheral T cell clonotypes seemed unrelated to pseudoprogression.

Sequenced here: PBMCs, sampled from a glioma patient whose treatment included an IDH1 peptide vaccine. This receptor was identified in a man in his forties with glioma. V and J are TRBV2 and TRBJ2-2; 7 bases match TRBD2. The DNA for the CDR3 is TGTGCCAGCAGGACCCACGGGCGGGAGACCGGGGAGCTGTTTTTT. This encodes CASRTHGRETGELFF.